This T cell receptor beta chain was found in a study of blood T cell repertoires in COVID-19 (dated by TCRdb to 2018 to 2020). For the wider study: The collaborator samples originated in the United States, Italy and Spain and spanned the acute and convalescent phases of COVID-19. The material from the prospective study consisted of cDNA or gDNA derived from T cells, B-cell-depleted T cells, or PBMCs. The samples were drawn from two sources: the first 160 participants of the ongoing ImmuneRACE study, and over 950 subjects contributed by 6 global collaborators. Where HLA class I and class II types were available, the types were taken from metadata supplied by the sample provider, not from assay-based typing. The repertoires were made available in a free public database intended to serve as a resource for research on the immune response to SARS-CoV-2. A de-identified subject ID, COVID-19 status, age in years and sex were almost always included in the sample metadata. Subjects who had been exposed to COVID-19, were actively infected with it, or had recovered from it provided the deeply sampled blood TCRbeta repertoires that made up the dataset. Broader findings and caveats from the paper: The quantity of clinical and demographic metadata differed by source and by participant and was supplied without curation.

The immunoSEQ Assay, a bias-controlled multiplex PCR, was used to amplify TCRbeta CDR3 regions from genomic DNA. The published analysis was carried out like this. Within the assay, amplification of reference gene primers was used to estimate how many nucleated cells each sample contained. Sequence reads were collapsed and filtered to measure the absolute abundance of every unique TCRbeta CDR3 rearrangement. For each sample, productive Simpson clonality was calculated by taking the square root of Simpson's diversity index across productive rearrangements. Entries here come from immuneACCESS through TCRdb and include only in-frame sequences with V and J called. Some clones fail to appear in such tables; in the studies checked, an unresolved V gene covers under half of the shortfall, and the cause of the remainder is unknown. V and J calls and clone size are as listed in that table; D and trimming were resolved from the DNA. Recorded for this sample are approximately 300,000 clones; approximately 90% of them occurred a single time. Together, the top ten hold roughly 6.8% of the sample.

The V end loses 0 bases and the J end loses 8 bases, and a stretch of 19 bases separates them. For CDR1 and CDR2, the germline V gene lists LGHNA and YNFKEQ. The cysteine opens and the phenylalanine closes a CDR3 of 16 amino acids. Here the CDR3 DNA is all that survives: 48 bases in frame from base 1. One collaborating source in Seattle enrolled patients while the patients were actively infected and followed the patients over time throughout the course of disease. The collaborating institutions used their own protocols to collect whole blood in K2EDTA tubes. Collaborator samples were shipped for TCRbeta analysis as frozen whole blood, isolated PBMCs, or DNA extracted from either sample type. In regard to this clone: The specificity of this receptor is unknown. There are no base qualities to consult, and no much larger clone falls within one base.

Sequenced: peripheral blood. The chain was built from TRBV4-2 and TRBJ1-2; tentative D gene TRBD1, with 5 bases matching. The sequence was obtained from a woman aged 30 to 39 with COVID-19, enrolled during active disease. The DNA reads TGTGCCAGCAGCCAAGATTTCAGGGCGGGGCTCCGGGGCTACACCTTC. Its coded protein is CASSQDFRAGLRGYTF.